The rows below give T cell receptor beta chains drawn from one sample of a study of blood T cells in healthy people across ages. TCRdb reprocessed the 5' RACE reads via MiXCR and lists one record per CDR3 protein. The table shows around 790,000 distinct CDR3 sequences, with 44% occurring only once. The specimen sequenced was blood. These receptors were obtained from a man aged 55-75 years in good health. Each CDR3 is given with its conserved first and last residue. D genes are given only for firm matches. Size is stated for part of the rows, as once, few or many counts, or as a class when the clone is expanded.

v_call	d_call	j_call	clone_size	cdr3_aa	cdr3_nt
TRBV6-1	NA	TRBJ1-6	NA	CASSGSGEGSYNSPLHF	TGTGCCAGCAGTGGTTCAGGCGAAGGCTCCTATAATTCACCCCTCCACTTT
TRBV18	TRBD1	TRBJ2-4	NA	CASSPPWDSPKNIQYF	TGTGCCAGCTCACCACCGTGGGACAGTCCCAAAAACATTCAGTACTTC
TRBV3-1	NA	TRBJ2-5	NA	CASSLTSETQYF	TGTGCCAGCAGCCTGACCTCGGAGACCCAGTACTTC
TRBV20-1	NA	TRBJ1-2	NA	CSARDSGPQGHNYGYTF	TGCAGTGCTAGAGATTCGGGACCACAGGGACACAACTATGGCTACACCTTC
TRBV12-5	NA	TRBJ2-7	NA	CASGRTPSVYEQYF	TGTGCTAGTGGCCGAACCCCATCGGTCTACGAGCAGTACTTC
TRBV10-3	NA	TRBJ2-5	NA	CAISGSREQYF	TGTGCCATCAGTGGGTCAAGAGAGCAGTACTTC
TRBV9	TRBD2	TRBJ2-7	NA	CASSSSAGGVEQYF	TGTGCCAGCAGCTCCTCGGCGGGGGGCGTCGAGCAGTACTTC
TRBV12-3/TRBV12-4	TRBD1	TRBJ2-3	NA	CASSFRDSSTDTQYF	TGTGCCAGCAGTTTTCGGGACAGCAGCACAGATACGCAGTATTTT
TRBV29-1	NA	TRBJ2-5	many	CSVGEYQETQYF	TGCAGCGTTGGGGAGTACCAAGAGACCCAGTACTTC
TRBV4-2	NA	TRBJ2-3	NA	CASSQTEDTDTQYF	TGTGCCAGCAGCCAAACGGAAGACACAGATACGCAGTATTTT
TRBV18	NA	TRBJ2-3	few	CASSNSHPTDTQYF	TGTGCCAGCTCGAACTCTCACCCCACAGATACGCAGTATTTT
TRBV10-3	TRBD1	TRBJ1-2	NA	CAARSVQGANYGYTF	TGTGCCGCCAGGTCCGTACAGGGGGCTAACTATGGCTACACCTTC
TRBV29-1	NA	TRBJ2-7	many	CSVEGGYEQYF	TGCAGCGTTGAAGGGGGCTACGAGCAGTACTTC
TRBV30	TRBD1	TRBJ1-1	NA	CAWNLRGPEAFF	TGTGCCTGGAATCTCAGGGGGCCTGAAGCTTTCTTT
TRBV6-1	NA	TRBJ2-1	once	CASSAVGGGESYNEQFF	TGTGCCAGCAGTGCCGTTGGTGGGGGAGAATCCTACAATGAGCAGTTCTTC
TRBV7-3	TRBD2	TRBJ2-3	NA	CASASGGGTDTQYF	TGTGCCAGCGCCAGCGGGGGGGGCACAGATACGCAGTATTTT
TRBV27	NA	TRBJ2-1	NA	CASSQGWGERTTKYNEQFF	TGTGCCAGCAGTCAAGGATGGGGTGAGCGGACCACCAAATACAATGAGCAGTTCTTC
TRBV15	TRBD2	TRBJ2-5	NA	CATSRATSGEGTQYF	TGTGCCACCAGCAGAGCTACTAGCGGGGAAGGGACCCAGTACTTC
TRBV14	NA	TRBJ2-1	once	CASSQARSSQQFF	TGCGCCAGCAGCCAAGCAAGAAGTAGCCAGCAGTTCTTC
TRBV7-3	NA	TRBJ2-7	NA	CASSLTGPNNEQYF	TGTGCCAGCAGCTTAACGGGGCCGAACAATGAGCAGTACTTC
TRBV4-1	NA	TRBJ1-4	few	CASSQSTGWGQKLFF	TGCGCCAGCAGCCAATCGACAGGTTGGGGGCAAAAACTGTTTTTT
TRBV27	TRBD1	TRBJ2-3	NA	CASSKRDRGTDTQYF	TGTGCCAGCAGTAAGCGGGACAGGGGGACAGATACGCAGTATTTT
TRBV20-1	TRBD1	TRBJ2-7	NA	CSASNRGDHYEQYF	TGCAGTGCTAGCAACAGGGGGGATCATTACGAGCAGTACTTC
TRBV2	TRBD1	TRBJ2-3	few	CASSYGTGPTDTQYF	TGTGCCAGCAGTTATGGGACAGGACCCACAGATACGCAGTATTTT
TRBV5-6	TRBD2	TRBJ2-1	few	CASSPGLAGSSSYNEQFF	TGTGCCAGCAGCCCGGGACTAGCGGGGAGCAGCTCCTACAATGAGCAGTTCTTC
TRBV6-5	TRBD1	TRBJ2-1	NA	CASSYRRTGTVHNEQFF	TGTGCCAGCAGTTATCGTCGGACAGGGACGGTCCACAATGAGCAGTTCTTC
TRBV2	TRBD1	TRBJ1-2	NA	CASSPDRAHGYTF	TGTGCCAGCAGTCCTGACAGGGCGCATGGCTACACCTTC
TRBV12-3/TRBV12-4	NA	TRBJ1-2	NA	CASSLKLVGQGMGGYTF	TGTGCCAGCAGTTTAAAGTTGGTGGGGCAGGGGATGGGTGGCTACACCTTC
TRBV7-8	TRBD1	TRBJ1-1	NA	CASRQDREATEAFF	TGTGCCAGCAGGCAAGACAGGGAGGCCACTGAAGCTTTCTTT
TRBV27	TRBD2	TRBJ2-5	few	CASSVAGGAWKQYF	TGTGCCAGCAGTGTAGCGGGGGGGGCCTGGAAGCAGTACTTC
TRBV7-2	TRBD1	TRBJ1-1	NA	CASSSRQGRAEAFF	TGTGCCAGCAGCTCTCGACAGGGCCGGGCTGAAGCTTTCTTT
TRBV12-5	NA	TRBJ2-2	NA	CASGLGGPTNTGELFF	TGTGCTAGTGGTTTGGGGGGCCCTACCAACACCGGGGAGCTGTTTTTT
TRBV10-3	NA	TRBJ2-1	NA	CAISGPTVSGDNEQFF	TGTGCCATCAGTGGTCCGACAGTTTCAGGGGACAATGAGCAGTTCTTC
TRBV10-3	NA	TRBJ2-7	NA	CAISASGSYEQYF	TGTGCCATCAGCGCCTCGGGATCCTACGAGCAGTACTTC
TRBV14	NA	TRBJ2-7	NA	CASSQGPQGFYEQYF	TGTGCCAGCAGCCAAGGGCCCCAGGGCTTCTACGAGCAGTACTTC
TRBV9	TRBD2	TRBJ2-5	few	CASSVGASGGIQETQYF	TGTGCCAGCAGCGTAGGAGCTAGCGGGGGAATTCAAGAGACCCAGTACTTC
TRBV5-1	NA	TRBJ2-3	NA	CASSGVNTDTQYF	TGCGCCAGCAGCGGGGTGAACACAGATACGCAGTATTTT
TRBV3-1	TRBD1	TRBJ1-2	NA	CASSLRTGAIGYTF	TGTGCCAGCAGCCTCCGGACAGGGGCAATCGGCTACACCTTC